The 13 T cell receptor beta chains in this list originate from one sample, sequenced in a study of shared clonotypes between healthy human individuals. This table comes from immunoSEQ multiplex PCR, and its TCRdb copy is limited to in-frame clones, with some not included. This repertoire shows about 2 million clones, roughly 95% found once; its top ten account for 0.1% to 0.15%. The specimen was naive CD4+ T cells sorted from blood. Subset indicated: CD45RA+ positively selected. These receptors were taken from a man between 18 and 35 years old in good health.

The CDR3 bases are TGTGCCAGCAGTTTATCGTGGGAACAGCCCCAGCATTTT. Translated, it gives CASSLSWEQPQHF. The chain employs TRBV27 and TRBJ1-5, with D unresolved. V lost 0 bases and J lost 7, with 7 bases in between. The CDR3 covers 13 residues. Looked up from germline, CDR1 is MNHEY and CDR2 is SMNVEV (reference sequence).

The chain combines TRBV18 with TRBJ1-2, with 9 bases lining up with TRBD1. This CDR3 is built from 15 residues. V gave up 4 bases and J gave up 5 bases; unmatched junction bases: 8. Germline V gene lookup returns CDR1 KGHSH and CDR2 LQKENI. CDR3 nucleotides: TGTGCCAGCTCACTAGGGACAGGGTCACTATATGGCTACACCTTC. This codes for CASSLGTGSLYGYTF.

The CDR3 nucleotides read TGTGCCAGCAGAGAGACGGCCGGTAATGAAAAACTGTTTTTT. Residues: CASRETAGNEKLFF. The chain links TRBV25-1 to TRBJ1-4; the D is unclear. The length of the CDR3 is 14 residues. The ends were cut back, 6 bases at V and 4 bases at J, with 12 bases in the middle. In germline, CDR1 is MGHDK, CDR2 SYGVNS.

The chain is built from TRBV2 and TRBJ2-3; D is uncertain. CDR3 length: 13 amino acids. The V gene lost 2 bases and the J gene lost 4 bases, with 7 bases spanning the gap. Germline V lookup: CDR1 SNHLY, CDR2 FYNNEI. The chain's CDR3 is CASSESRADTQYF. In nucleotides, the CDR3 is TGTGCCAGCAGTGAAAGTCGGGCAGATACGCAGTATTTT.

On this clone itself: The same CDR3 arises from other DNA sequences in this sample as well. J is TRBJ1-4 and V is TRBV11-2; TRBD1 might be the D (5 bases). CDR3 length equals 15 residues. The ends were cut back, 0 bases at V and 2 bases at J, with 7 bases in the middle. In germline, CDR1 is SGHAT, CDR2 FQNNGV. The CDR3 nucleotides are TGTGCCAGCAGCTTAGATGGGGCTACTAATGAAAAACTGTTTTTT. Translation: CASSLDGATNEKLFF.

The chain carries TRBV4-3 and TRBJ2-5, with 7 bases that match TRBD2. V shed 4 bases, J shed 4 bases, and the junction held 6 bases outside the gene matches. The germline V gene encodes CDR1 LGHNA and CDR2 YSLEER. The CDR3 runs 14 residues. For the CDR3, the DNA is TGCGCCAGCAGCCCGACGTCGGGGGGAGAGACCCAGTACTTC. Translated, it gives CASSPTSGGETQYF.

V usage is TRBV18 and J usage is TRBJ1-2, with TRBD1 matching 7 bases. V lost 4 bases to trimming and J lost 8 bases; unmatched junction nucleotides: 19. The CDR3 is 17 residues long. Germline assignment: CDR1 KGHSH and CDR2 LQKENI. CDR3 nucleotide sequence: TGTGCCAGCTCACGAAGCTCGACAGGGCCGCTTGAGGGAGGCTACACCTTC. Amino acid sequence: CASSRSSTGPLEGGYTF.

For the CDR3, the DNA is TGTGCCAGTAGTATAGATAGGGCAGAGGATAGCAATCAGCCCCAGCATTTT. This translates into CASSIDRAEDSNQPQHF. The chain is built from TRBV19 and TRBJ1-5; D is unresolved. Trimming shortened V by 0 bases and J by 0 bases, and 12 bases separated the two germline ends. CDR3 length equals 17 residues. Germline V gene data show CDR1 as LNHDA and CDR2 as SQIVND (reference sequence). The complete variable domain, with remaining parts taken from reference TRBV19 and TRBJ1-5, reads DGGITQSPKYLFRKEGQNVTLSCEQNLNHDAMYWYRQDPGQGLRLIYYSQIVNDFQKGDIAEGYSVSREKKESFPLTVTSAQKNPTAFYLCASSIDRAEDSNQPQHFGDGTRLSIL.

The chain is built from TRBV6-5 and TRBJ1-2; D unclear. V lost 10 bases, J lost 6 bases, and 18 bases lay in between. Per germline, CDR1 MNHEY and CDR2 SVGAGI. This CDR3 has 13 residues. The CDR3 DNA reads TGTGCCACCCAGATCCGGGGAACCAATGGCTACACCTTC. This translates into CATQIRGTNGYTF.

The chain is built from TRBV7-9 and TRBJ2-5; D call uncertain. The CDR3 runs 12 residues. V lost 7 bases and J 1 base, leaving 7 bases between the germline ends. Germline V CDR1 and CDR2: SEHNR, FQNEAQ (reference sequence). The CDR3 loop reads CASKLSQETQYF. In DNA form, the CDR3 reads TGTGCCAGCAAACTAAGCCAAGAGACCCAGTACTTC.

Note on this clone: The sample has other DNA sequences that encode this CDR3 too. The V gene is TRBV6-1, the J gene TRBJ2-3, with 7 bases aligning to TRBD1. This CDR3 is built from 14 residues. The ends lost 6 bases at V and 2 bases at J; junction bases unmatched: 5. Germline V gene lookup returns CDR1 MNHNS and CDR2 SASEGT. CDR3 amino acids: CASRRQGSTDTQYF. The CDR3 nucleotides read TGTGCCAGCAGACGACAGGGTTCCACAGATACGCAGTATTTT.

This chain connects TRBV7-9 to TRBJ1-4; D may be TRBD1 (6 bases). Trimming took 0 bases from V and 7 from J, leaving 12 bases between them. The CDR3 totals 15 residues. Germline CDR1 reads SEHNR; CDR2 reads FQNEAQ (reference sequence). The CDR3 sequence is CASSLAGGHGEKLFF. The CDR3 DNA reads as TGTGCCAGCAGCTTAGCCGGGGGGCACGGTGAAAAACTGTTTTTT.

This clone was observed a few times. CDR3 sequence reads: CASSQGTGDSYEQYF. CDR3 bases: TGTGCCAGCAGCCAAGGGACAGGTGACTCCTACGAGCAGTACTTC. This chain joins TRBV14 and TRBJ2-7, with 7 bases matching TRBD1. Unmatched junction bases numbered 3, after V lost 1 base and J lost 0 bases. The CDR3 sequence is 15 residues long. The germline CDR1 and CDR2 sequences are SGHDN and FVKESK. The whole variable domain, remainder taken from reference TRBV14 and TRBJ2-7, is EAGVTQFPSHSVIEKGQTVTLRCDPISGHDNLYWYRRVMGKEIKFLLHFVKESKQDESGMPNNRFLAERTGGTYSTLKVQPAELEDSGVYFCASSQGTGDSYEQYFGPGTRLTVT.